The 15 T cell receptor beta chains below come from one sample, sequenced in a study of cytomegalovirus exposure and HLA in healthy donors. PCR was performed using 60 Vbeta and 13 Jbeta primers. Clones were sequenced by immunoSEQ multiplex PCR, and TCRdb holds only the in-frame ones, with some missing. The sample lists some 57,000 clones, around 90% occurring once. The sequenced material came from PBMCs. The source of these receptors is a man aged 25 to 40 in good health and CMV-seropositive.

This rearrangement joins TRBV19 to TRBJ1-1; 7 bases match TRBD1. This CDR3 region has 16 residues. Germline assignment: CDR1 LNHDA and CDR2 SQIVND (reference sequence). The J segment lost 0 bases and the V segment lost 2 bases, leaving 6 bases of the junction unmatched. CDR3 sequence reads: CASSITGEVMNTEAFF. The CDR3 region has the DNA TGTGCCAGTAGTATAACAGGGGAGGTCATGAACACTGAAGCTTTCTTT.

The CDR3, as DNA: TGTGCCAGCAGTTACTCGGGCAGGTCGAACGAGCAGTACTTC. Translating it yields CASSYSGRSNEQYF. The V call is TRBV6-5, the J call TRBJ2-7, with D unclear. V was shortened by 0 bases and J by 5 bases, with 11 bases between the two germline ends. Germline CDR1 MNHEY, CDR2 SVGAGI. The CDR3 totals 14 residues.

The rearrangement links TRBV4-1 to TRBJ2-2; the match to TRBD2 covers 7 bases. With 4 bases clipped from V and 2 bases from J, the junction kept 13 bases outside the gene matches. The CDR3 totals 18 residues. The germline V gene encodes CDR1 MGHRA and CDR2 YSYEKL. CDR3 residues: CASSRSAGTTPNTGELFF. The CDR3 nucleotides are TGCGCCAGCAGCCGGTCAGCCGGGACTACCCCTAACACCGGGGAGCTGTTTTTT.

The rearrangement joins TRBV29-1 to TRBJ2-7; tentatively, D is TRBD2 (6 bases). Germline V CDR1 and CDR2: SQVTM, ANQGSEA. Trimming took 3 bases from V and 7 from J, leaving 10 bases between them. This CDR3 has 11 amino acids. Written as DNA, the CDR3 is TGCAGCGTTGAGGAGGGGAGAGAGCAGTACTTC. Translated: CSVEEGREQYF.

The rearrangement uses TRBV5-1 and TRBJ1-1; TRBD1 matches 7 bases. The V gene's germline CDR1 is SGHRS and CDR2 YFSETQ. V dropped 4 bases and J dropped 4; count of bases not matched to a gene: 10. The CDR3 is 15 amino acids. For the CDR3, the DNA is TGCGCCAGCAGCATCGATCAGGGGGTTGGCACTGAAGCTTTCTTT. Its protein product is CASSIDQGVGTEAFF.

V usage is TRBV28 and J usage is TRBJ2-5; 7 nucleotides match TRBD2. Germline V CDR1 and CDR2: MDHEN, SYDVKM. V dropped 6 bases and J dropped 1; count of bases not matched to a gene: 20. The CDR3 spans 19 residues. The CDR3 reads CASSPQGGGALISQETQYF. CDR3 nucleotides: TGTGCCAGCAGCCCCCAGGGCGGGGGAGCTTTAATCTCCCAAGAGACCCAGTACTTC. The entire variable domain, with the rest obtained from reference TRBV28 and TRBJ2-5, is as follows: DVKVTQSSRYLVKRTGEKVFLECVQDMDHENMFWYRQDPGLGLRLIYFSYDVKMKEKGDIPEGYSVSREKKERFSLILESASTNQTSMYLCASSPQGGGALISQETQYFGPGTRLLVL.

J is TRBJ2-5 and V is TRBV2; a possible D gene is TRBD2 (7 bases). CDR1 and CDR2 from the germline V gene are SNHLY and FYNNEI. The CDR3 has 15 amino acids. Trimming stripped 1 base from V and 5 bases from J, with 14 bases between. The CDR3 region is CASSEGGRGYETQYF. As DNA, the CDR3 is TGTGCCAGCAGTGAAGGGGGGAGGGGGTACGAGACCCAGTACTTC. Complete variable domain (other parts from reference TRBV2 and TRBJ2-5): EPEVTQTPSHQVTQMGQEVILRCVPISNHLYFYWYRQILGQKVEFLVSFYNNEISEKSEIFDDQFSVERPDGSNFTLKIRSTKLEDSAMYFCASSEGGRGYETQYFGPGTRLLVL.

This sequence joins TRBV6-5 and TRBJ2-7, with TRBD1 matching 8 bases. Unmatched junction bases numbered 9, after V lost 6 bases and J lost 2 bases. Germline V gene data show CDR1 as MNHEY and CDR2 as SVGAGI. The CDR3 has 15 residues. CDR3 protein: CASRSRGQAPYEQYF. In nucleotides, the CDR3 is TGTGCCAGCAGGTCCCGGGGACAGGCCCCCTACGAGCAGTACTTC.

The V and J genes are TRBV6-5 and TRBJ1-2; 10 nucleotides match TRBD1. J gave up 3 bases and V 5 bases, and 6 bases lay outside the gene matches. Looked up from germline, CDR1 is MNHEY and CDR2 is SVGAGI. This CDR3 comprises 15 residues. The CDR3 DNA sequence: TGTGCCAGCAGTATCACCGGGACAGGGGACTATGGCTACACCTTC. Translating it yields CASSITGTGDYGYTF.

The CDR3 here is CSAGLARNEQFF. CDR3 coding DNA: TGCAGCGCCGGACTAGCCCGAAATGAGCAGTTCTTC. This sequence joins TRBV29-1 and TRBJ2-1; TRBD2 matches at 8 bases. With V trimmed by 7 bases and J by 7 bases, 6 bases remained unmatched. The CDR3 spans 12 residues. Looked up from germline, CDR1 is SQVTM and CDR2 is ANQGSEA.

The V and J genes are TRBV30 and TRBJ1-5, with D possibly matching TRBD1 (6 bases). Trimming cost V 3 bases and J 4 bases, with 16 bases left between them. CDR1 is GTSNPN and CDR2 is SVGIG in the germline V gene (reference sequence). This CDR3 has 15 residues. The CDR3 nucleotides are TGTGCCTGGAGCGAGGGGGAAGGAGCTAATCAGCCCCAGCATTTT. Translation gives CAWSEGEGANQPQHF.

A single count supports this clone. The chain recombines TRBV6-1 with TRBJ2-3; D uncertain. The germline CDR1 and CDR2 sequences are MNHNS and SASEGT. The length of the CDR3 is 18 residues. The V end was cut by 2 bases, the J end by 0 bases, with 18 bases between. The CDR3 bases are TGTGCCAGCAGTGAACAATGGGCCGCGCGCCCTAGCACAGATACGCAGTATTTT. It is translated as CASSEQWAARPSTDTQYF.

The CDR3 DNA reads as TGTGCCAGTAGTATTGTAGGGGGCGCGATGGAGACCCAGTACTTC. Residues: CASSIVGGAMETQYF. The rearrangement uses TRBV19 and TRBJ2-5; 7 nucleotides agree with TRBD1. V gave up 3 bases and J gave up 5 bases; unmatched junction bases: 9. Germline CDR1 and CDR2: LNHDA and SQIVND (reference sequence). The CDR3 contains 15 residues.

The chain recombines TRBV19 with TRBJ2-3; a weak D match, TRBD2 (6 bases). V lost 2 bases and J lost 0, with 12 bases in between. The CDR3 extends over 16 amino acids. Germline V gives CDR1 LNHDA, CDR2 SQIVND (reference sequence). CDR3 residues: CASSISGGVSTDTQYF. In nucleotides, the CDR3 is TGTGCCAGTAGTATATCAGGCGGGGTGAGCACAGATACGCAGTATTTT.

The chain recombines TRBV18 with TRBJ2-5; 8 bases fit TRBD2. The tail of the sequence fits TRBJ2-7 better, so the J call may be wrong. Germline CDR1 KGHSH, CDR2 LQKENI. This CDR3 spans 17 amino acids. The CDR3 loop reads CASSPPLGLEERDEQYF. CDR3 coding DNA: TGTGCCAGCTCACCTCCACTGGGACTAGAAGAGAGGGACGAGCAGTACTTC.